What follows is one T cell receptor (beta chain) and its context. This entry comes from a study of blood T cell repertoires in COVID-19. Assay used: immunoSEQ multiplex PCR; TCRdb lists only in-frame clones, some missing. The table records about 33,000 clones, 70% to 90% of them present only once. The CDR3 has 15 amino acids. Germline V gene data show CDR1 as SGHDT and CDR2 as YYEEEE. V lost 3 bases, J lost 1 base, and 8 bases lay in between. The sequence was collected from a man aged 55 to 70 with active COVID-19. The sequenced sample was peripheral blood. J is TRBJ2-6 and V is TRBV5-6; D is perhaps TRBD1 (6 bases). The CDR3 loop is CASSSDRSGANVLTF. The CDR3 nucleotides are TGTGCCAGCAGCTCCGACAGGTCTGGGGCCAACGTCCTGACTTTC. The full variable domain, completed using reference TRBV5-6 and TRBJ2-6, is DAGVTQSPTHLIKTRGQQVTLRCSPKSGHDTVSWYQQALGQGPQFIFQYYEEEERQRGNFPDRFSGHQFPNYSSELNVNALLLGDSALYLCASSSDRSGANVLTFGAGSRLTVL.